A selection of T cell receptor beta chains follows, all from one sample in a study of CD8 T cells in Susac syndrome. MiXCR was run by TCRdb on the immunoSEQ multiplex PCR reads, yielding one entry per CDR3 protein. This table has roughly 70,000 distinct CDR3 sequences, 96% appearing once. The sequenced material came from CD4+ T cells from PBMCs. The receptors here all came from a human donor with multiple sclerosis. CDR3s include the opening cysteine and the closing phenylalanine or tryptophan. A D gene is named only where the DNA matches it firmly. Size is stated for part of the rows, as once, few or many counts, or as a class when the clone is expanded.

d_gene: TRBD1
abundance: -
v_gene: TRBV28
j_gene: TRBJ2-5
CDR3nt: TGTGCCAGCAGCTCCCAGGGGGCGCCGGAGACCCAGTACTTC
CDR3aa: CASSSQGAPETQYF

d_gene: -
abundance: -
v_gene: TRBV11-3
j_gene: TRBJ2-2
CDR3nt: TGTGCCAGCAGCCAGGGTCTGGTATCGGGTTGGTACAACACCGGGGAGCTGTTTTTT
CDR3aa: CASSQGLVSGWYNTGELFF

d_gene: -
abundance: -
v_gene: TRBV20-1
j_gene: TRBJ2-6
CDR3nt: TGCAGTGCTAGAGACGGGACGTCCGGGGCCAACGTCCTGACTTTC
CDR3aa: CSARDGTSGANVLTF

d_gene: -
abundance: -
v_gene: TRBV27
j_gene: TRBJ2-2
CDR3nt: TGTGCCAGCAGGAGGCCTGAACCACCTTCCTTCCCCGGGGAGCTGTTTTTT
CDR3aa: CASRRPEPPSFPGELFF

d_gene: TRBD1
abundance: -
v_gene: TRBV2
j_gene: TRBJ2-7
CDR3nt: TGTGCCAGCAGCGAATCTCAGGGACAGCATATAGCCTACGAGCAGTACTTC
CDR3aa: CASSESQGQHIAYEQYF

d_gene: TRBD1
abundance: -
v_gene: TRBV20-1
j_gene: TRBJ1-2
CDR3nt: TGCAGTGCTATTCCCGGGACAGGGTTTGGCTACACCTTC
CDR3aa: CSAIPGTGFGYTF

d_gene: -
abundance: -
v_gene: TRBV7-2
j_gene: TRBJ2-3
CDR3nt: TGTGCCAGCAGCTTAAGATTGCGGGGCTATACGCAGTATTTT
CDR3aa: CASSLRLRGYTQYF

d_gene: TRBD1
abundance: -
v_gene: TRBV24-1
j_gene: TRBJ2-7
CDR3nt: TGTGCCACCAGTGAAACCGGGACAGGGTTACACGAGCAGTACTTC
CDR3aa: CATSETGTGLHEQYF

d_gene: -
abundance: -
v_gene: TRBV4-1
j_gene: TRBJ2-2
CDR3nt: TGCGCCAGCAGCCAAGGAGCGGAGGGCGGGGAGCTGTTTTTT
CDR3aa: CASSQGAEGGELFF

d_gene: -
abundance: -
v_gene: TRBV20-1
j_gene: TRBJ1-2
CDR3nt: TGCAGTGCTACCGGGACAAGAAATGGCTACACCTTC
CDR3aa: CSATGTRNGYTF

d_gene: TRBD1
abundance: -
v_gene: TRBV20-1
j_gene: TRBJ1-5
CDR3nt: TGCAGTGCTAGAGAGACAGGGATTCAGCCCCAGCATTTT
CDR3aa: CSARETGIQPQHF

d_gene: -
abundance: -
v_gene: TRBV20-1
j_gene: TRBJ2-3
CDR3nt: TGCGGCGTGACGGACTACACAGATACGCAGTATTTT
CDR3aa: CGVTDYTDTQYF

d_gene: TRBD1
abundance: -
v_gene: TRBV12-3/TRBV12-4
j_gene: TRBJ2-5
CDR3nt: TGTGCCAGCAGCCCGGGACAGATCCAAGAGACCCAGTACTTC
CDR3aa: CASSPGQIQETQYF

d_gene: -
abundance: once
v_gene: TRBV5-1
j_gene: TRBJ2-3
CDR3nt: TGCGCCAGCAGCTTCGGGCAATCCACAGATACGCAGTATTTT
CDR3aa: CASSFGQSTDTQYF

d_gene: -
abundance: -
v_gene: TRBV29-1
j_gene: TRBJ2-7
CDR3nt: TGCAGCGTTGAACAGGGCACCCACGAGCAGTACTTC
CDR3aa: CSVEQGTHEQYF

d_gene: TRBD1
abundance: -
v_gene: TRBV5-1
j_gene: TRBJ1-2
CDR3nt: TGCGCCAGCAGCCCCGGGACAGAAGCTCTCCCCGCCTTC
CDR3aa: CASSPGTEALPAF

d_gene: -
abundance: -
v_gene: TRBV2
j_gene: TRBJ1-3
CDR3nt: TGTGCCAGCAGTGATGGGCTGTACTCTGGAAACACCATATATTTT
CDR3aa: CASSDGLYSGNTIYF

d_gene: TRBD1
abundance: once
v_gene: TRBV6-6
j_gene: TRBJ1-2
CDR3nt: TGTGCCAGCAGTTACGGGCGGACAGGAGACGAGGGCTACACCTTC
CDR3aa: CASSYGRTGDEGYTF

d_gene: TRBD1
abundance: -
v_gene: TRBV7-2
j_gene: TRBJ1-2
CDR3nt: TGTGCCAGCAGCTCGGGACAGCAAGACGGCTATGGCTACACCTTC
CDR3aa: CASSSGQQDGYGYTF

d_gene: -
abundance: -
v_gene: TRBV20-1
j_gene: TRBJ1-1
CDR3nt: TGCAGTGCTAGGGGCGGCAGCCTGAACACTGAAGCTTTCTTT
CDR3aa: CSARGGSLNTEAFF

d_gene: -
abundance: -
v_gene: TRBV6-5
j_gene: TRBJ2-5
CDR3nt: TGTGCCAGCAGTCCCGGGACAGGGACTAGGCAGACCCAGTACTTC
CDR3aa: CASSPGTGTRQTQYF

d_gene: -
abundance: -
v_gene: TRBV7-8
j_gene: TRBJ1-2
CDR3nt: TGTGCCAGCAGCTTAGGGCAGCACCTAGGGGGCTACACCTTC
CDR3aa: CASSLGQHLGGYTF

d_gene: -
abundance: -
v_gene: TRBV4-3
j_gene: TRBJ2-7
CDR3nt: TGCGCCAGCTCCGAGGGAAAGGGGGACTACGCCTACGAGCAGTACTTC
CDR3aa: CASSEGKGDYAYEQYF

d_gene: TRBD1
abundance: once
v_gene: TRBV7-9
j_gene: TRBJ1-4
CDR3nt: TGTGCCAGCAGCTTCGGGACAGGAATTGAAAAACTGTTTTTT
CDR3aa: CASSFGTGIEKLFF

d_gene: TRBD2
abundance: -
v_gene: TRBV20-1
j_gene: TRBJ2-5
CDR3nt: TGCAGTGCTAGTAACCCTAGCGGCCTAAGAGAGACCCAGTACTTC
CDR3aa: CSASNPSGLRETQYF

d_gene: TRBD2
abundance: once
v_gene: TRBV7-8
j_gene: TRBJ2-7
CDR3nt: TGTGCCAGCAGCCCTAGAAGGGGCGGCGGGGGGGTAAGCTCCTACGAGCAGTACTTC
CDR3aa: CASSPRRGGGGVSSYEQYF

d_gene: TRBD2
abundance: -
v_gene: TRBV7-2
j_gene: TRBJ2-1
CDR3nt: TGTGCCAGCAGCTTACAGGGACATAGCGGGGGTGTTGAGCAGTTCTTC
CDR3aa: CASSLQGHSGGVEQFF

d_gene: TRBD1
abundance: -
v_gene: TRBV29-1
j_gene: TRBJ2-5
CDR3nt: TGCAGCGTTGACTCGGGACAGGGGGCCCCAGAGACCCAGTACTTC
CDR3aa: CSVDSGQGAPETQYF

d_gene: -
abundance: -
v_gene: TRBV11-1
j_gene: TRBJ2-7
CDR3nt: TGTGCCAGCAGCTTAGCCCCCAGGGCCGCCTCAAACGAGCAGTACTTC
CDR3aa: CASSLAPRAASNEQYF

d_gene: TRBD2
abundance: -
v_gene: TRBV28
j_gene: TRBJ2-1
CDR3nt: TGTGCCAGCAGTACCTTGGTAGCGGGGGAGCAGTTCTTC
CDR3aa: CASSTLVAGEQFF

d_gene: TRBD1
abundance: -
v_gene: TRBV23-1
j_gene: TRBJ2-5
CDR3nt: TGCGCCAGCACCTCGACAGGGGGGGAGACCCAGTACTTC
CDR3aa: CASTSTGGETQYF

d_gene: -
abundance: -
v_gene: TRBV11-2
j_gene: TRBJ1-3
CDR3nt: TGTGCCAGCAGCTTAGGAGTCAGGGCGAGGGGAAACACCATATATTTT
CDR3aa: CASSLGVRARGNTIYF

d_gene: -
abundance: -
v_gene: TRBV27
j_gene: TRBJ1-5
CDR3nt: TGTGCCAGCAGTGTATCAGGTGGAAGACAGCCCCAGCATTTT
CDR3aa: CASSVSGGRQPQHF

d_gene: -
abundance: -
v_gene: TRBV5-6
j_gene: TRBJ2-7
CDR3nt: TGTGCCAGCAGCCGGGGGCGGCGTTACTACGAGCAGTACTTC
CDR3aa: CASSRGRRYYEQYF

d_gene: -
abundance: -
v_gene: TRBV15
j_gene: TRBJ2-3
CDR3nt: TGTGCCACCAGCAGAGATCTCCCAGGCACAGATACGCAGTATTTT
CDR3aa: CATSRDLPGTDTQYF

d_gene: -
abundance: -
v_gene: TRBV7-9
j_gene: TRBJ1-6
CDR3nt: TGTGCCAGCGCCGCGGGGGGCGTGAATTCACCCCTCCACTTT
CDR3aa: CASAAGGVNSPLHF

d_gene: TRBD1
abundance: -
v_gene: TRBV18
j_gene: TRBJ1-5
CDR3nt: TGTGCCAGCTCACCAGACGACAGGGATCAGCCCCAGCATTTT
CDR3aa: CASSPDDRDQPQHF

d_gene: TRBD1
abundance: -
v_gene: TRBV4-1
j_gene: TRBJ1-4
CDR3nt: TGCGCCAGCAGGCGCACAGGGGGAGACTCGGGAAAACTGTTTTTT
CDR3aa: CASRRTGGDSGKLFF

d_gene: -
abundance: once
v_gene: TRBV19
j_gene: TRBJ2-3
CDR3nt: TGTGCCAGTAGTATCCAAACTAGCCCTTTCACAGATACGCAGTATTTT
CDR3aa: CASSIQTSPFTDTQYF

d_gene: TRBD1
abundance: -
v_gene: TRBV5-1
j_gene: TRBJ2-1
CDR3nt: TGCGCCAGCAGCGAACGGACAGGGGATGGCAATGAGCAGTTCTTC
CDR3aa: CASSERTGDGNEQFF

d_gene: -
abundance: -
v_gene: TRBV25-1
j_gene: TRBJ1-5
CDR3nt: TGTGCCAGCAGTGAAGCAGGACACCCTGGCAATCAGCCCCAGCATTTT
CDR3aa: CASSEAGHPGNQPQHF

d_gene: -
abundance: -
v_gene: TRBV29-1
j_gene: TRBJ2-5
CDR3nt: TGCAGCGTTGAAACTGTCCGTAACACCCAAGAGACCCAGTACTTC
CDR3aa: CSVETVRNTQETQYF

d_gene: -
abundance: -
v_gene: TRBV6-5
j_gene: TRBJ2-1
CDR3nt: TGTGCCAGCAGTGGACCTGGGGGCGTGGGCCAGCAGTTCTTC
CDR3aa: CASSGPGGVGQQFF

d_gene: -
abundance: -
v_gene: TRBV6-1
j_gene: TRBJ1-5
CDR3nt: TGTGCCAGCAAGAACGAGAACAATCAGCCCCAGCATTTT
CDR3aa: CASKNENNQPQHF

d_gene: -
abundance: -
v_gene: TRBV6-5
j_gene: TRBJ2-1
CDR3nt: TGTGCCAGCAGTTTATCAGGGATGAAGTACAATGAGCAGTTCTTC
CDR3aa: CASSLSGMKYNEQFF

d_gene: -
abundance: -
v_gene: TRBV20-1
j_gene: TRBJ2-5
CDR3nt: TGCAGTGCTAGTACGGGACGGGGCCCAGAGACCCAGTACTTC
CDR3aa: CSASTGRGPETQYF

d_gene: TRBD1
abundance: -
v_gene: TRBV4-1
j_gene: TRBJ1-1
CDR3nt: TGCGCCAGCAGAACGGGGACAGCTAACACTGAAGCTTTCTTT
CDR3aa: CASRTGTANTEAFF

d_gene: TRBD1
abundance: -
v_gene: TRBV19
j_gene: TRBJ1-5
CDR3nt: TGTGCCAGTAGTATAAACAGGGGGGACAATCAGCCCCAGCATTTT
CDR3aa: CASSINRGDNQPQHF

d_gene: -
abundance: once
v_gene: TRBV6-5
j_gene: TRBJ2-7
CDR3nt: TGTGCCAGCAAAGCGGGACAGGTCTCTGTCGAGCAGTACTTC
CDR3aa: CASKAGQVSVEQYF

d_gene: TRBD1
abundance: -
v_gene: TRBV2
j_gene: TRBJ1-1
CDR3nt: TGTGCCAGCATTACGGACAGGTTGGCCACTGAAGCTTTCTTT
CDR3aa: CASITDRLATEAFF

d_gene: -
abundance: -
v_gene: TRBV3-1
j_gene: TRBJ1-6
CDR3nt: TGTGCCAGCAGCCAAGCGCGAGGGCAACCCCTCCACTTT
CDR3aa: CASSQARGQPLHF

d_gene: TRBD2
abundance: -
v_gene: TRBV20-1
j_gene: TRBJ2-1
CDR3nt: TGCAGTGCTAGTCGGCCCAGCGGGGGGGCAGGGGAGCAGTTCTTC
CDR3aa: CSASRPSGGAGEQFF

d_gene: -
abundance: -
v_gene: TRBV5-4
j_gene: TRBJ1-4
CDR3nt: TGTGCCAGCAGCAAGGGACAAGAAAAACTGTTTTTT
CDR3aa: CASSKGQEKLFF